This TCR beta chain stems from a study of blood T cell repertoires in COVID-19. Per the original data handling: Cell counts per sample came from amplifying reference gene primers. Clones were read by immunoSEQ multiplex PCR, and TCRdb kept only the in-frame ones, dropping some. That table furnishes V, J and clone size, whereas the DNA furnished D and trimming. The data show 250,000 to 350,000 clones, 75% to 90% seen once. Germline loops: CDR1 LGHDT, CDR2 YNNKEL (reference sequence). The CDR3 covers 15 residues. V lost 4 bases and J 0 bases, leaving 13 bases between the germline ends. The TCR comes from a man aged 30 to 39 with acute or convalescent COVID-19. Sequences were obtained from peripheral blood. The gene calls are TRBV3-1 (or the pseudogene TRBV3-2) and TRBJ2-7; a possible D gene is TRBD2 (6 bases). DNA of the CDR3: TGTGCCAGCAGCCGGGACTTTCAGAGCTCCTACGAGCAGTACTTC. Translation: CASSRDFQSSYEQYF.